The present T cell receptor beta chain was sequenced within a study of T cell changes during pregnancy in multiple sclerosis. TCRdb's table, derived via immunoSEQ multiplex PCR, lists solely in-frame clones and lacks some. The repertoire holds approximately 44,000 clones, with about nine tenths as singletons. This clone was picked up one time. The sample consisted of CD4+ T cells from peripheral blood mononuclear cells, taken before pregnancy. The receptor was isolated from a female donor with multiple sclerosis, enrolled in a pregnancy study.

The CDR3 DNA reads TGTGCCAGCAGCCAAGGGGCCCTTACAGGTTCCTCCGCTAACTATGGCTACACCTTC. It encodes CASSQGALTGSSANYGYTF. The V gene is TRBV4-2, the J gene TRBJ1-2; D is possibly TRBD1 (5 bases). Trimming took off 1 base at V and 0 bases at J, with 21 bases between the two ends. Looked up from germline, CDR1 is LGHNA and CDR2 is YNFKEQ. The CDR3 is 19 amino acids.